Below are 19 T cell receptor beta chains sequenced from a single sample in a study of blood T cells in healthy people across ages. Then a second PCR, running roughly 7 to 11 cycles, was carried out with a sample-barcoded 5' primer and a J-beta primer mix. TCRdb reprocessed the 5' RACE reads with MiXCR, giving one entry per CDR3 protein. The sample carries more than 650,000 distinct CDR3 sequences, roughly 24% recorded once. This sample also belongs to another study, concerning T cells of mothers and their children.

The sample taken for sequencing was blood. The receptors here all came from a boy aged 10-17 years in good health.

Comments on this clonotype: Relative to the germline gene, one junction end is altered; a read error may explain this. This chain uses TRBV10-3 with TRBJ2-7; 8 nucleotides match TRBD1. From germline, CDR1 is ENHRY and CDR2 SYGVKD. This CDR3 has 13 amino acids. DNA of the CDR3: TGTGCCATCAGTGAGTCGACAGGGGACGAGAAGTACTTC. Amino acid sequence: CAISESTGDEKYF.

The CDR3, as DNA: TGTGCCATCAGTGAGTCTAACAGGGGGAAGGATGGCTACACCTTC. Its protein product is CAISESNRGKDGYTF. The chain couples TRBV10-3 to TRBJ1-2, with 8 nucleotides matching TRBD1. The V and J ends lost 0 bases and 6 bases, in that order; junction bases with no gene match: 6. The CDR3 totals 15 residues. Germline V lookup: CDR1 ENHRY, CDR2 SYGVKD.

The J gene is TRBJ1-2, the V gene TRBV28; a weak D match, TRBD1 (6 bases). Germline assignment: CDR1 MDHEN and CDR2 SYDVKM. The CDR3 contains 13 residues. Deletions cut 3 bases from V and 8 bases from J, with 13 bases between. CDR3 bases: TGTGCCAGCAGTTTCACCAGGGGCGGCGGCTACACCTTC. This translates into CASSFTRGGGYTF.

This clonotype was observed a few times. This chain's CDR3 is CSADKDRSYEQYF. For the CDR3, the DNA is TGCAGTGCTGATAAGGACCGTTCCTACGAGCAGTACTTC. The chain employs TRBV20-1 and TRBJ2-7; D not certain. V was shortened by 5 bases and J by 1 base, with 12 bases between the two germline ends. Germline CDR1 reads DFQATT; CDR2 reads SNEGSKA (reference sequence). The CDR3 has 13 amino acids.

This sequence joins TRBV20-1 and TRBJ2-5; 10 bases map to TRBD1. The DNA end lines up better with TRBJ2-1; the J call may be wrong. CDR3 length: 16 residues. Germline V CDR1 and CDR2: DFQATT, SNEGSKA (reference sequence). The CDR3 spells CSAINPGQGTYNEQFF. The CDR3 DNA reads as TGCAGTGCGATAAACCCGGGACAGGGGACCTACAATGAGCAGTTCTTC.

This clonotype turned up a few times. The chain joins TRBV7-9 to TRBJ1-4; unclear D gene. Deletions cut 2 bases from V and 12 bases from J, with 16 bases between. The CDR3 contains 14 residues. CDR1 is SEHNR, CDR2 FQNEAQ, per germline (reference sequence). CDR3 sequence (DNA): TGTGCCAGCAGCTTATACCCAAGGCGGGAAGAACTGTTTTTT. It yields the protein CASSLYPRREELFF.

CDR3 loop: CASSTPLPKQVRFGYEQYF. The CDR3 nucleotides are TGTGCCAGCAGCACGCCCTTACCCAAACAGGTCAGATTCGGCTACGAGCAGTACTTC. This sequence joins TRBV21-1 and TRBJ2-5; TRBD1 is taken as the D call from the table, unchecked against the DNA. TRBJ2-7 matches the DNA end more closely, so the J call is doubtful. TRBV21-1 is noted as a pseudogene. There are 19 residues in the CDR3.

This clonotype was counted between two and nine times. The DNA of the CDR3 is TGCGCCAGCAGCCAAATCGGGACTAGCTTAGACACGCAGTATTTT. It encodes CASSQIGTSLDTQYF. V is TRBV4-1 and J is TRBJ2-3; 9 positions agree with TRBD2. There are 15 residues in the CDR3. V lost 2 bases and J lost 9; bases outside the gene matches: 9. The germline CDR1 and CDR2 sequences are MGHRA and YSYEKL.

The chain carries TRBV3-1 and TRBJ1-1; no clear D gene. This CDR3 contains 14 residues. Germline-derived CDR1 and CDR2 are LGHDT and YNNKEL (reference sequence). Trimming took off 1 base at V and 5 bases at J, with 11 bases between the two ends. CDR3 amino acids: CASSQVLSRTEAFF. CDR3 DNA sequence: TGTGCCAGCAGCCAAGTACTTAGTAGGACTGAAGCTTTCTTT. Based on the CDR3 plus reference TRBV3-1 and TRBJ1-1, the full variable domain is DTAVSQTPKYLVTQMGNDKSIKCEQNLGHDTMYWYKQDSKKFLKIMFSYNNKELIINETVPNRFSPKSPDKAHLNLHINSLELGDSAVYFCASSQVLSRTEAFFGQGTRLTVV.

The chain is built from TRBV12-3 or TRBV12-4 and TRBJ1-3; 9 bases match TRBD1. J lost 7 bases, V lost 4 bases, and 11 bases had no gene match. The CDR3 consists of 16 residues. CDR3 DNA sequence: TGTGCCAGCAGTTCTCGGACAGGGGTTCGGATCAACACCATATATTTT. Protein sequence: CASSSRTGVRINTIYF.

J is TRBJ2-3 and V is TRBV5-1, with a tentative D call TRBD2 (5 bases). CDR3 length: 16 residues. V lost 0 bases, J lost 2 bases, and 13 bases lay in between. Germline V CDR1 and CDR2: SGHRS, YFSETQ. The CDR3 sequence: CASSLEASRYTDTQYF. In DNA, the CDR3 is TGCGCCAGCAGCTTGGAGGCTAGCCGGTACACAGATACGCAGTATTTT.

This clonotype was found a few times. The gene calls are TRBV6-6 and TRBJ1-5; maybe TRBD1 (5 bases). The CDR3 is made up of 12 amino acids. V was cut by 8 bases and J by 6 bases, with 11 bases left in between. CDR1 and CDR2 from the germline V gene are MNHNY and SVGAGI (reference sequence). The CDR3 DNA reads as TGTGCCAGCGGAGCGGGACGTCAGCCCCAGCATTTT. Protein: CASGAGRQPQHF.

The rearrangement joins TRBV28 to TRBJ2-7; D remains unclear. Trimming removed 3 bases from V and 2 bases from J, with 11 bases in between. The CDR3 sequence is 14 residues long. Germline values: CDR1 MDHEN, CDR2 SYDVKM. CDR3 sequence (DNA): TGTGCCAGCAGTTTGGGCCTCTACGCCTACGAGCAGTACTTC. Encoded protein: CASSLGLYAYEQYF.

The rearrangement joins TRBV29-1 to TRBJ1-2; D is undetermined. The CDR3 spans 13 residues. Trimming removed 3 bases at V and 0 bases at J, with 8 bases between. Per germline, CDR1 SQVTM and CDR2 ANQGSEA. The CDR3 bases are TGCAGCGTTGATCCGCGTACTAACTATGGCTACACCTTC. As protein: CSVDPRTNYGYTF.

A few counts support this clonotype. This chain connects TRBV9 to TRBJ2-5; 10 positions agree with TRBD2. The trim removed 0 bases at V and 5 bases at J, leaving 10 bases unmatched. This CDR3 spans 17 amino acids. In germline, CDR1 is SGDLS, CDR2 YYNGEE. The CDR3 DNA follows: TGTGCCAGCAGCGTAGGAAGTGAGACTAGCGGGTTTGAGACCCAGTACTTC. It is translated as CASSVGSETSGFETQYF.

The gene calls are TRBV6-5 and TRBJ2-5; D not resolved. The DNA end is a closer match to TRBJ2-7, so the J assignment may be wrong. CDR1 MNHEY and CDR2 SVGAGI come from the germline V gene. There are 16 residues in the CDR3. The CDR3 bases are TGTGCCAGCAGTTCAACCTTTAGGGCAATAACCTACGAGCAGTACTTC. This translates into CASSSTFRAITYEQYF.

This clonotype was detected a few times. The CDR3 DNA reads as TGCGCCAGCAGCGATACAGGGGGAGCAGATACGCAGTATTTT. Translating gives CASSDTGGADTQYF. V gene TRBV5-1 combines with J gene TRBJ2-3, with 8 nucleotides matching TRBD1. The CDR3 sequence is 14 residues long. The V gene end was trimmed by 4 bases and the J gene end by 4 bases; junction bases not matched to a gene: 5. Germline V CDR1 and CDR2: SGHRS, YFSETQ.

The genes are TRBV5-1 and TRBJ2-3; no reliable D call. Germline CDR1 reads SGHRS; CDR2 reads YFSETQ. Trimming took off 0 bases at V and 1 base at J, with 6 bases between the two ends. The CDR3 is 14 residues long. The CDR3 DNA follows: TGCGCCAGCAGCTTGGATGGACGCACAGATACGCAGTATTTT. Its protein product is CASSLDGRTDTQYF.

This clonotype came up a few times. The chain couples TRBV25-1 to TRBJ2-5; D ambiguous. The end of the DNA fits TRBJ2-1 better, so the J call may be wrong. Germline V gene data show CDR1 as MGHDK and CDR2 as SYGVNS. The CDR3 spans 17 residues. The CDR3 is CASGVGYSLWPYNEQFF. The CDR3 bases are TGTGCCAGCGGTGTCGGGTACAGTTTATGGCCATACAATGAGCAGTTCTTC.